This T cell receptor beta chain was profiled in a study of blood T cell repertoires in COVID-19. For the study at large: Some COVID-19 samples were acute and others convalescent; all came from the United States, Italy and Spain. Sample material is recorded as cDNA or gDNA derived from T cells, B-cell-depleted T cells, or PBMCs.

CDR3 size: 14 residues. The trim removed 6 bases at V and 3 bases at J, leaving 6 bases unmatched. CDR1 SGHNT and CDR2 YENEEA come from the germline V gene. In the original processing: Amplification from reference gene primers served as the basis for estimated nucleated cell counts. Only in-frame clones appear in the TCRdb table, and some are missing; sequencing was by immunoSEQ multiplex PCR. V, J and clone size reflect that table, while D and trimming were determined from the DNA. Seen here are about 8,000 clones, under 90% observed once, and the top ten hold 32%. Sequencing was performed on peripheral blood. J is TRBJ1-2 and V is TRBV11-3, with 8 bases that match TRBD1. This clonotype was sampled from a human donor in a cohort sampled during active COVID-19. The CDR3: CASSNPGQDYGYTF. The DNA of the CDR3 is TGTGCCAGCAGTAACCCGGGACAGGACTATGGCTACACCTTC.